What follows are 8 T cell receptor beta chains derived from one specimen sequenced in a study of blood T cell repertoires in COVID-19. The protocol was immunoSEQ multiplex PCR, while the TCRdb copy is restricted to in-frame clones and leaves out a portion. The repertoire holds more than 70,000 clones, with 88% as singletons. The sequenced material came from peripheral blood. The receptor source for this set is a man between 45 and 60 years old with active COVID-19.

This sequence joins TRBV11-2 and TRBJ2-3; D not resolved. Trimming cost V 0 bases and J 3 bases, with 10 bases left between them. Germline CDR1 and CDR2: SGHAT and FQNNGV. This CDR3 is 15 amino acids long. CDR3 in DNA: TGTGCCAGCAGCTTAGAGATCACAGAGACAGATACGCAGTATTTT. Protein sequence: CASSLEITETDTQYF. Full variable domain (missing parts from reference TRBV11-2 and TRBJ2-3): EAGVAQSPRYKIIEKRQSVAFWCNPISGHATLYWYQQILGQGPKLLIQFQNNGVVDDSQLPKDRFSAERLKGVDSTLKIQPAKLEDSAVYLCASSLEITETDTQYFGPGTRLTVL.

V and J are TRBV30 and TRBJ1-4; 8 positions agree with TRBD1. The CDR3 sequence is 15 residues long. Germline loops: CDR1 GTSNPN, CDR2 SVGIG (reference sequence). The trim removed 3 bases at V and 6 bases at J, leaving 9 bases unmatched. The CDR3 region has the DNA TGTGCCTGGAGCCCCGGGACAGGTTTTTATGAAAAACTGTTTTTT. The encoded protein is CAWSPGTGFYEKLFF.

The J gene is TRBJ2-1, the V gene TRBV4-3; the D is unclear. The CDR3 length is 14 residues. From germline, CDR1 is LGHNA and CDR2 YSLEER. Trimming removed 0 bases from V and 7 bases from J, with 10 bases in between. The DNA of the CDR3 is TGCGCCAGCAGCCAAGACGGCAGGCTAAATGAGCAGTTCTTC. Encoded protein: CASSQDGRLNEQFF.

Here the CDR3 reads CASRRTGGREQYF. CDR3 coding DNA: TGTGCCAGCAGACGGACAGGGGGCAGGGAGCAGTACTTC. This rearrangement joins TRBV27 to TRBJ2-7; 11 bases align to TRBD1. V was pared by 6 bases and J by 7 bases, with 5 bases of the junction left unmatched. Germline lookup yields CDR1 MNHEY and CDR2 SMNVEV (reference sequence). The CDR3 loop spans 13 amino acids.

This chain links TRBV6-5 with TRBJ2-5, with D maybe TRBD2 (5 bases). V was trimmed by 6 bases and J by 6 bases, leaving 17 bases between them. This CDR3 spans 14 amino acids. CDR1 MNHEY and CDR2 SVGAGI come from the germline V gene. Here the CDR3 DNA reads TGTGCCAGCAGGACTATGGGCTCCCATCAGACCCAGTACTTC. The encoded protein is CASRTMGSHQTQYF.

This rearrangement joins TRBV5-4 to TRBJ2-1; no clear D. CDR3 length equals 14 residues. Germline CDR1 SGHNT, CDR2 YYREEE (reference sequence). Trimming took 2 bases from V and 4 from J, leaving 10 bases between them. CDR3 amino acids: CASSLDTQYNEQFF. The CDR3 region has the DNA TGTGCCAGCAGCTTAGATACACAGTACAATGAGCAGTTCTTC.

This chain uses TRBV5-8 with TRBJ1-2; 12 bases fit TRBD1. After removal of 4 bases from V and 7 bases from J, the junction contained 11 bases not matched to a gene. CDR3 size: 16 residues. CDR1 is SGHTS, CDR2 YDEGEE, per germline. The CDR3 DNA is TGTGCCAGCAGCACCCGGGACAGGGGGCTTGTAGGTGGCTACACCTTC. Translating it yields CASSTRDRGLVGGYTF.

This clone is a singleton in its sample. The CDR3 coding sequence is TGTGCCAGCAGTTTGGCGACAGTGGACAATGAGCAGTTCTTC. Residues: CASSLATVDNEQFF. The chain carries TRBV27 and TRBJ2-1, with a possible D match to TRBD1 (5 bases). Germline CDR1 is MNHEY and CDR2 is SMNVEV (reference sequence). The V and J ends lost 3 bases and 5 bases respectively, with 11 bases between them. The CDR3 runs to 14 residues.